This T cell receptor (beta chain) emerged from a study of cytomegalovirus exposure and HLA in healthy donors. Study results and limitations: Previously analyzed data showed that most TCR beta V segments were productive at a frequency of about 87% or about 30%. The HLA-A and HLA-B alleles of most subjects were reportedly predicted accurately from TCR beta sequences.

Trimming removed 0 bases from V and 1 base from J; junction bases left unmatched: 7. CDR1 is LNHDA, CDR2 SQIVND, per germline (reference sequence). CDR3 length: 18 residues. This clone showed up just once. What it binds is not known. The PCR used 60 Vbeta and 13 Jbeta primers. Repertoires were generated with immunoSEQ multiplex PCR, while TCRdb's copy carries only in-frame clones and drops some. The data show more than 90,000 clones, roughly 69% seen once. V usage is TRBV19 and J usage is TRBJ1-1, with 11 nucleotides matching TRBD1. This TCR was sampled from a woman aged 25 to 45 in good health and CMV-seronegative. The sample consisted of PBMCs. The CDR3 region is CASSIDLGQGGENTEAFF. Here the CDR3 DNA reads TGTGCCAGTAGTATAGATCTGGGACAGGGGGGAGAGAACACTGAAGCTTTCTTT.